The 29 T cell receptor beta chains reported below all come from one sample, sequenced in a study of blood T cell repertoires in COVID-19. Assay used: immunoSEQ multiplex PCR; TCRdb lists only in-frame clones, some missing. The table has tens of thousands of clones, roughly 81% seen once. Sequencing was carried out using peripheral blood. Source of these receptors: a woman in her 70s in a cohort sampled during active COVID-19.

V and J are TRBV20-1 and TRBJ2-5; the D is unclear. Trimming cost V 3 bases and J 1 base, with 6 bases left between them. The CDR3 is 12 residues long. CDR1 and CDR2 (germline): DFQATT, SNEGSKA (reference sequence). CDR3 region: CSASLFQETQYF. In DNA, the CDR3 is TGCAGTGCTAGTCTGTTCCAAGAGACCCAGTACTTC.

This CDR3 is CAIGLAGGEETQYF. The DNA of the CDR3 is TGTGCCATCGGACTAGCGGGAGGTGAAGAGACCCAGTACTTC. This chain links TRBV10-3 with TRBJ2-5, with TRBD2 identical over 14 bases. V lost 8 bases, J lost 3 bases, and 2 bases stayed unmatched. The CDR3 length is 14 residues. Germline CDR1 and CDR2: ENHRY and SYGVKD.

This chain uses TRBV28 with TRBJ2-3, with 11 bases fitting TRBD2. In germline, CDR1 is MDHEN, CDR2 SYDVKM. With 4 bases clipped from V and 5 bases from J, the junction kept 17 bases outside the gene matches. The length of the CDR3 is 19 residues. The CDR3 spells CASSSIMRRLAGTKDTQYF. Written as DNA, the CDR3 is TGTGCCAGCAGTTCAATAATGCGTAGACTAGCGGGAACAAAAGATACGCAGTATTTT.

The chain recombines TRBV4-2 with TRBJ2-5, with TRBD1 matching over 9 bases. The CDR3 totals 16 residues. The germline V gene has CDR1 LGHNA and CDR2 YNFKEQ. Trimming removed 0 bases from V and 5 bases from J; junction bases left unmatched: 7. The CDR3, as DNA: TGTGCCAGCAGCCAAGATGCAACAGGGGGCAGGGAGACCCAGTACTTC. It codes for CASSQDATGGRETQYF.

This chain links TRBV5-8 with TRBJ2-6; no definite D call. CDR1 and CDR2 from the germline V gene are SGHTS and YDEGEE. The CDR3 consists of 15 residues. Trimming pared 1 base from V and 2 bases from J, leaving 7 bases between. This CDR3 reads CASSLITAGANVLTF. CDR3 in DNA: TGTGCCAGCAGCTTGATCACGGCTGGGGCCAACGTCCTGACTTTC. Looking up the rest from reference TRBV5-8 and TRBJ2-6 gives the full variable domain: EAGVTQSPTHLIKTRGQQATLRCSPISGHTSVYWYQQALGLGLQFLLWYDEGEERNRGNFPPRFSGRQFPNYSSELNVNALELEDSALYLCASSLITAGANVLTFGAGSRLTVL.

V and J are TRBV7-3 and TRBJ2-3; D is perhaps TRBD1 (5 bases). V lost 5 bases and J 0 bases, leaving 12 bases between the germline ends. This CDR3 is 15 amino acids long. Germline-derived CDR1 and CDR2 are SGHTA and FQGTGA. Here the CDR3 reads CASSLLGQSTDTQYF. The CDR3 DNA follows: TGTGCCAGCAGCCTACTGGGGCAGAGCACAGATACGCAGTATTTT.

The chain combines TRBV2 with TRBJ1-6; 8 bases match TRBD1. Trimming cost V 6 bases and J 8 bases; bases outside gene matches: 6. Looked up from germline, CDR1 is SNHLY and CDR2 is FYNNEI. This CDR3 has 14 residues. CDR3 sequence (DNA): TGTGCCAGCAGCCCTGGACAGGGCTATTCACCCCTCCACTTT. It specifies CASSPGQGYSPLHF.

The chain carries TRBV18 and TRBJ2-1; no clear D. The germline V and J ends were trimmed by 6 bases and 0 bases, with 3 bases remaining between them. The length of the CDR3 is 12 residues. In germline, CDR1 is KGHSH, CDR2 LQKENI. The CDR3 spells CASSYSYNEQFF. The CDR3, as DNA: TGTGCCAGCTCCTACTCCTACAATGAGCAGTTCTTC.

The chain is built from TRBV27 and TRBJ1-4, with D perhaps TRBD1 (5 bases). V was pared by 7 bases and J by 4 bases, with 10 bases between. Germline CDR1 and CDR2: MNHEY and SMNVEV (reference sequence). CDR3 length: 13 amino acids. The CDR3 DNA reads TGTGCCAGCACCGGGGGGAATAATGAAAAACTGTTTTTT. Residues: CASTGGNNEKLFF.

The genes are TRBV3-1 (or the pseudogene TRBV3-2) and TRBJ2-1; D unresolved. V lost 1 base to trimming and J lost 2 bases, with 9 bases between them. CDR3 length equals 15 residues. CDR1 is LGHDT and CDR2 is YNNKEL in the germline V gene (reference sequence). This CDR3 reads CASSQVGHTYNEQFF. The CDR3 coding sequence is TGTGCCAGCAGCCAAGTTGGGCATACCTACAATGAGCAGTTCTTC.

CDR3 region: CASSYPAALIHNEQFF. DNA for the CDR3: TGTGCCAGCAGTTACCCCGCAGCGCTGATACACAATGAGCAGTTCTTC. The V and J genes are TRBV6-6 and TRBJ2-1, with no clear D. The CDR3 extends over 16 amino acids. Germline loops: CDR1 MNHNY, CDR2 SVGAGI (reference sequence). With 2 bases removed from V and 5 bases from J, the gap between germline ends came to 16 bases.

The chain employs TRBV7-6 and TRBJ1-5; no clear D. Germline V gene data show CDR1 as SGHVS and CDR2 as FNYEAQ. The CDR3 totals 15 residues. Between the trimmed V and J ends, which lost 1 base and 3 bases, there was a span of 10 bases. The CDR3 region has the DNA TGTGCCAGCAGCTTAGGTGAGGGAACCAATCAGCCCCAGCATTTT. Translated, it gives CASSLGEGTNQPQHF.

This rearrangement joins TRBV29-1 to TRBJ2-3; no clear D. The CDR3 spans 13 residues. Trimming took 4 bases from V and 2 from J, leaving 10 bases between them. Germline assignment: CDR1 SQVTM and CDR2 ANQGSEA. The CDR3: CSVVWPDTDTQYF. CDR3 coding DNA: TGCAGCGTTGTCTGGCCTGACACAGATACGCAGTATTTT.

The DNA for the CDR3 is TGTGCCAGCAGCTTTATCGGGGGGTCCTACAATGAGCAGTTCTTC. Translation: CASSFIGGSYNEQFF. The chain employs TRBV11-2 and TRBJ2-1; 7 nucleotides match TRBD2. Unmatched junction bases numbered 3, after V lost 3 bases and J lost 1 base. The CDR3 is 15 amino acids. The germline V gene has CDR1 SGHAT and CDR2 FQNNGV.

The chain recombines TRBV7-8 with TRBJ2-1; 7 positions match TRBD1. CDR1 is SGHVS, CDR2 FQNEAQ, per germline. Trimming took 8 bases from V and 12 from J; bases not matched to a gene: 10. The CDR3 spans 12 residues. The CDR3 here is CASGQDFGGQFF. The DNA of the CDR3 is TGTGCCAGCGGACAGGATTTTGGCGGGCAGTTCTTC.

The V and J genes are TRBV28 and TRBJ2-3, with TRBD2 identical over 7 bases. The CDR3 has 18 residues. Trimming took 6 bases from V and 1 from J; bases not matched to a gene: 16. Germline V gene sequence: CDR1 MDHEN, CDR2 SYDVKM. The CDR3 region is CASSPLDNPGGGTDTQYF. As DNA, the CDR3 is TGTGCCAGCAGCCCGTTGGACAACCCGGGAGGTGGCACAGATACGCAGTATTTT.

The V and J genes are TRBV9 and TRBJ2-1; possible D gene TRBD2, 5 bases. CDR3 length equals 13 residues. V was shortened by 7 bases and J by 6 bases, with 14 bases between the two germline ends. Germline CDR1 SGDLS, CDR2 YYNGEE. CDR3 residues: CASGPDWSNEQFF. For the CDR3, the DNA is TGTGCCAGCGGCCCGGACTGGAGCAATGAGCAGTTCTTC.

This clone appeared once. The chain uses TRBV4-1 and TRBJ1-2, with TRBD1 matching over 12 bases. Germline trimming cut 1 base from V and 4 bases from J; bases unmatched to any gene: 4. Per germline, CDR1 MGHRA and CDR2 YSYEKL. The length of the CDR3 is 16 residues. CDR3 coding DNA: TGCGCCAGCAGCCAAGCCGGGACAGGGGGCCCCTATGGCTACACCTTC. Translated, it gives CASSQAGTGGPYGYTF.

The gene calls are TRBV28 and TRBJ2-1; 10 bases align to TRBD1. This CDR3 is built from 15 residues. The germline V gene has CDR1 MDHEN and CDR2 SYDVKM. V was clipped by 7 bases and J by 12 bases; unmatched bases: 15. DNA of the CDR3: TGTGCCAGCACCAGACCGGGACAGGGGATGTTAGTGCAGTTCTTC. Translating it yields CASTRPGQGMLVQFF.

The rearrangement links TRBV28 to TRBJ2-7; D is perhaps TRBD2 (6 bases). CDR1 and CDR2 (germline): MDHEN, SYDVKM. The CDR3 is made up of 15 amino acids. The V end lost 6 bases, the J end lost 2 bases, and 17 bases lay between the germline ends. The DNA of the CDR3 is TGTGCCAGCAGCTCCGTGGAGGGACCCCCCTACGAGCAGTACTTC. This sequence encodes CASSSVEGPPYEQYF. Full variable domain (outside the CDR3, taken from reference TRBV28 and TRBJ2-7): DVKVTQSSRYLVKRTGEKVFLECVQDMDHENMFWYRQDPGLGLRLIYFSYDVKMKEKGDIPEGYSVSREKKERFSLILESASTNQTSMYLCASSSVEGPPYEQYFGPGTRLTVT.

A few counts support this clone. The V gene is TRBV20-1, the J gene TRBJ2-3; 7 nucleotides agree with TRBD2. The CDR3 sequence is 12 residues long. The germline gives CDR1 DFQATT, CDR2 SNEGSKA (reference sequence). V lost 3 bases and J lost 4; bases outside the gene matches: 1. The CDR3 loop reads CSASRGADTQYF. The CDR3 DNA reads TGCAGTGCTAGTCGGGGGGCAGATACGCAGTATTTT.

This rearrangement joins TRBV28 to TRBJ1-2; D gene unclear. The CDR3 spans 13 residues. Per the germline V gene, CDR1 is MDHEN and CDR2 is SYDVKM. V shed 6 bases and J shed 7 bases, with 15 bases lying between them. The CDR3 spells CASSPQAISGYTF. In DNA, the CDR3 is TGTGCCAGCAGCCCCCAGGCCATATCTGGCTACACCTTC.

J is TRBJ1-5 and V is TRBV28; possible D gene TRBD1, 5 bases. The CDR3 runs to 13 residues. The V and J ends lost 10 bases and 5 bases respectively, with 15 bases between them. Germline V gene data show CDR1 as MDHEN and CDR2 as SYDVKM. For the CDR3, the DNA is TGTGCCACCAATTTGGGGGGTGATCAGCCCCAGCATTTT. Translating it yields CATNLGGDQPQHF. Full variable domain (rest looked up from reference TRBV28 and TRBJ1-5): DVKVTQSSRYLVKRTGEKVFLECVQDMDHENMFWYRQDPGLGLRLIYFSYDVKMKEKGDIPEGYSVSREKKERFSLILESASTNQTSMYLCATNLGGDQPQHFGDGTRLSIL.

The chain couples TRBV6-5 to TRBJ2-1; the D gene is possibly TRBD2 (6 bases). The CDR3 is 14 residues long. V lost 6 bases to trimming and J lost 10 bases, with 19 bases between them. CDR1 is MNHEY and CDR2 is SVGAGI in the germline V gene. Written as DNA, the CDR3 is TGTGCCAGCAGCCCGGCGGTAGCGGAGCGAGAGCAGTTCTTC. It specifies CASSPAVAEREQFF.

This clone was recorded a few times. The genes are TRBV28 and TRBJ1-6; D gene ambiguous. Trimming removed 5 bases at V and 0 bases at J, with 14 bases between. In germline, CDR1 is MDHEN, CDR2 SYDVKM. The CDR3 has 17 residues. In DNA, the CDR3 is TGTGCCAGCAGTAGCGACGTTGTGAGCTCCTATAATTCACCCCTCCACTTT. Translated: CASSSDVVSSYNSPLHF.

For the CDR3, the DNA is TGTGCCAGCAGTTTACGCCTTGGCAGCCAAGAGACCCAGTACTTC. This gives the protein CASSLRLGSQETQYF. The chain carries TRBV27 and TRBJ2-5; the D is unclear. The CDR3 covers 15 residues. V dropped 2 bases and J dropped 1 base, with 11 bases sitting between them. Germline CDR1 MNHEY, CDR2 SMNVEV (reference sequence).

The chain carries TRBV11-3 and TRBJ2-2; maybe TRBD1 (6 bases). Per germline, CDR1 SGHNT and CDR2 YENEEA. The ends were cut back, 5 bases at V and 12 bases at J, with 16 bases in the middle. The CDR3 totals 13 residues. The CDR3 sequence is CASSPGLQGQLFF. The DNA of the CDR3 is TGTGCCAGCAGCCCAGGGTTACAGGGTCAGCTGTTTTTT.

CDR3 nucleotide sequence: TGTGCCAGTAGCCAAACAGGGTTTGCCAAAAACATTCAGTACTTC. It encodes CASSQTGFAKNIQYF. This chain joins TRBV19 and TRBJ2-4, with TRBD1 as a possible D gene (6 bases). Germline V CDR1 and CDR2: LNHDA, SQIVND (reference sequence). The CDR3 has 15 residues. V lost 6 bases and J 1 base, leaving 13 bases between the germline ends. The full variable domain, completed using reference TRBV19 and TRBJ2-4, is DGGITQSPKYLFRKEGQNVTLSCEQNLNHDAMYWYRQDPGQGLRLIYYSQIVNDFQKGDIAEGYSVSREKKESFPLTVTSAQKNPTAFYLCASSQTGFAKNIQYFGAGTRLSVL.

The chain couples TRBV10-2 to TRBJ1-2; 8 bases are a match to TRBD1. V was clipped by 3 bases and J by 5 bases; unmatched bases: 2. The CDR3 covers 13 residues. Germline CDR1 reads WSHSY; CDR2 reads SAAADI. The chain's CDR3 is CASSETGGYGYTF. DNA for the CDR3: TGCGCCAGCAGTGAAACAGGGGGGTATGGCTACACCTTC.